The T cell receptor beta chain described here comes from a study of T-cell memory formation after mild COVID-19. Study at large: In these data, TCR clusters were largely donor specific. General study findings and limits: Clones which contracted sat mainly in CM and EM if CD4+, and in EMRA if CD8+. Among clones contracting day 15 to 85, CD4/CD8 was balanced, whereas later expanders leaned CD4+.

The authors produced TCR alpha and TCR beta cDNA libraries with sample barcodes and UMIs by 5'RACE using constant-segment primers. TCRdb passed the 5' RACE reads through MiXCR, listing each CDR3 protein once. This table has approximately 190,000 distinct CDR3 sequences, about 17% appearing once. Comments on this clonotype: Its specificity is not known.

Between the trimmed V and J ends, which lost 3 bases and 1 base, there was a span of 9 bases. In germline, CDR1 is SQVTM, CDR2 ANQGSEA. This CDR3 region has 13 residues. Material: PBMCs or a T cell subset sorted from them (not recorded which). This sequence originates from an adult woman who had mild COVID-19 (a few samples of this study predate the infection). Cell type and time point are not known. The J gene is TRBJ1-1, the V gene TRBV29-1; D is uncertain. CDR3 loop: CSVDKQTNTEAFF. The CDR3 DNA follows: TGCAGCGTTGATAAACAGACGAACACTGAAGCTTTCTTT.